This section outlines one TCR beta chain sequence together with its context. V lost 4 bases and J 9 bases, leaving 19 bases between the germline ends. The V gene's germline CDR1 is MNHNY and CDR2 SVGAGI (reference sequence). The CDR3 totals 15 residues. Sample-barcoded 5' priming and a J-beta primer mix drove a second PCR of roughly 7 to 11 cycles. TCRdb reprocessed the 5' RACE reads via MiXCR and lists one record per CDR3 protein. The sample lists over 600,000 distinct CDR3 sequences, around 50% occurring once. The data are from a study of blood T cells in healthy people across ages. Sequenced sample: blood. The V gene is TRBV6-6, the J gene TRBJ2-1, with D possibly matching TRBD2 (6 bases). This receptor was taken from a man older than 75 in good health. CDR3 DNA: TGTGCCAGCAGTTCCCGGGCTAGCGAGGGGAGTGAGCAGTTCTTC. Translating it yields CASSSRASEGSEQFF.